This T cell receptor (beta chain) was captured in a study of blood T cell repertoires in COVID-19. The germline V gene encodes CDR1 SGHTA and CDR2 FQGNSA. CDR3 length: 15 residues. V gave up 1 base and J gave up 2 bases, with 11 bases separating them. TCRdb's copy holds only in-frame clones and misses some; the assay was immunoSEQ multiplex PCR. The sample includes approximately 300,000 clones, roughly 86% of them seen just once. This receptor was taken from a woman in her forties or fifties with acute or convalescent COVID-19. This sequence joins TRBV7-2 and TRBJ1-2, with D perhaps TRBD1 (6 bases). The sample taken for sequencing was peripheral blood. Here the CDR3 reads CASSLERQGNYGYTF. DNA of the CDR3: TGTGCCAGCAGCTTAGAGCGGCAGGGGAACTATGGCTACACCTTC. The full variable domain, its missing parts supplied by reference TRBV7-2 and TRBJ1-2, is GAGVSQSPSNKVTEKGKDVELRCDPISGHTALYWYRQSLGQGLEFLIYFQGNSAPDKSGLPSDRFSAERTGGSVSTLTIQRTQQEDSAVYLCASSLERQGNYGYTFGSGTRLTVV.